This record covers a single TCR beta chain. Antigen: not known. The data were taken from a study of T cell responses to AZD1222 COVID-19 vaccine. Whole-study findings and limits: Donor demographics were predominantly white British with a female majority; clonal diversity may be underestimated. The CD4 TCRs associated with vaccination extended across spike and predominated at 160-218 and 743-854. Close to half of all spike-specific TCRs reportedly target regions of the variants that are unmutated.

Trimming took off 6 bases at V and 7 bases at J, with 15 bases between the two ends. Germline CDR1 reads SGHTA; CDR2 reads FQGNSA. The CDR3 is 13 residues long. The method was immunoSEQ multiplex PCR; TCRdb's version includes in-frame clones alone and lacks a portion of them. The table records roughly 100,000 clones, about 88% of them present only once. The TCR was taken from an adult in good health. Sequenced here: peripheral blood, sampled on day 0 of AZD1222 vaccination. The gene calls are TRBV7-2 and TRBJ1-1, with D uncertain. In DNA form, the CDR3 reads TGTGCCAGCAGACCTGAGTACTCAGTTGAAGCTTTCTTT. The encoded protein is CASRPEYSVEAFF.